One sample yielded the 9 T cell receptor beta chains listed below, sequenced in a study of T cell responses to AZD1222 COVID-19 vaccine (dated by TCRdb to the early 2020s). The sample's time point, from its label and the paper: about 28 days (+/-7) after the second vaccine dose. The library was made by the immunoSEQ multiplex PCR assay. TCRdb obtained this table from immuneACCESS and retained in-frame rearrangements with V and J assigned. These tables miss some clones; where compared with another copy, unresolved V genes account for less than half of the shortfall, and the remainder is unexplained. The sample contains 80,000 or so clones, more than 90% of them found a single time. The top ten constitute 4% to 5.5% of the sample. The input for sequencing was peripheral blood, taken 28 days after the second AZD1222 dose. The receptors stem from an adult who received the AZD1222 COVID-19 vaccine.

The DNA for the CDR3 is TGTGCCCGATCGAGACTAGCGGGAGTAACAGATACGCAGTATTTT. It is translated as CARSRLAGVTDTQYF. The chain links TRBV30 to TRBJ2-3, with 12 bases aligning to TRBD2. The CDR3 contains 15 residues. Germline V gene lookup returns CDR1 GTSNPN and CDR2 SVGIG (reference sequence). The ends lost 8 bases at V and 3 bases at J; junction bases unmatched: 9. The complete variable domain, with remaining parts taken from reference TRBV30 and TRBJ2-3, reads SQTIHQWPATLVQPVGSPLSLECTVEGTSNPNLYWYRQAAGRGLQLLFYSVGIGQISSEVPQNLSASRPQDRQFILSSKKLLLSDSGFYLCARSRLAGVTDTQYFGPGTRLTVL.

The CDR3 DNA sequence: TGTGCCAGCAGCTTTAACCAGCATTGGGAGACCCAGTACTTC. Translating it yields CASSFNQHWETQYF. V gene TRBV7-8 combines with J gene TRBJ2-5; D gene ambiguous. CDR1 and CDR2 from the germline V gene are SGHVS and FQNEAQ. The ends were cut back, 3 bases at V and 5 bases at J, with 13 bases in the middle. The CDR3 length is 14 residues.

The rearrangement joins TRBV12-3 or TRBV12-4 to TRBJ2-5, with D maybe TRBD2 (7 bases). There are 13 residues in the CDR3. V dropped 6 bases and J dropped 3 bases, with 11 bases sitting between them. The CDR3 DNA is TGTGCCAGCAGCCGGGGGGCCGAAGAGACCCAGTACTTC. Translation gives CASSRGAEETQYF.

The V and J genes are TRBV28 and TRBJ1-1; D not resolved. Germline-derived CDR1 and CDR2 are MDHEN and SYDVKM. CDR3 length equals 12 residues. Deletions cut 6 bases from V and 5 bases from J, with 10 bases between. CDR3 amino acids: CASRPWETEAFF. The CDR3 nucleotides are TGTGCCAGCAGACCATGGGAGACTGAAGCTTTCTTT.

The table lists this clone with a few counts. The V call is TRBV9, the J call TRBJ2-2, with D uncertain. Germline V lookup: CDR1 SGDLS, CDR2 YYNGEE. Trimming took 7 bases from V and 6 from J, leaving 13 bases between them. The CDR3 runs 13 residues. The chain's CDR3 is CASQYGVAGELFF. DNA of the CDR3: TGTGCCAGCCAGTACGGAGTAGCCGGGGAGCTGTTTTTT.

V gene TRBV7-6 combines with J gene TRBJ1-4; TRBD1 aligns across 7 bases. Losses at the gene ends were 4 bases for V and 3 bases for J; bases not matched to a gene: 11. Germline CDR1 and CDR2: SGHVS and FNYEAQ. There are 17 residues in the CDR3. The CDR3 spells CASSSPSGGLPNEKLFF. Here the CDR3 DNA reads TGTGCCAGCAGCTCCCCCTCAGGGGGGTTGCCTAATGAAAAACTGTTTTTT. Looking up the rest from reference TRBV7-6 and TRBJ1-4 gives the full variable domain: GAGVSQSPRYKVTKRGQDVALRCDPISGHVSLYWYRQALGQGPEFLTYFNYEAQQDKSGLPNDRFSAERPEGSISTLTIQRTEQRDSAMYRCASSSPSGGLPNEKLFFGSGTQLSVL.

The chain links TRBV3-1 (or the pseudogene TRBV3-2) to TRBJ2-7; no reliable D call. Trimming shortened V by 0 bases and J by 10 bases, and 13 bases separated the two germline ends. Germline V gene data show CDR1 as LGHDT and CDR2 as YNNKEL (reference sequence). This CDR3 comprises 13 residues. CDR3 nucleotides: TGTGCCAGCAGCCAAGATCGGGCAGGCCGACAGTACTTC. This sequence encodes CASSQDRAGRQYF.

The table lists this clone with a count of one. The gene calls are TRBV12-3 or TRBV12-4 and TRBJ1-2; TRBD1 is a possible D gene (6 bases). The V end was cut by 7 bases, the J end by 10 bases, with 13 bases between. This CDR3 is built from 11 residues. The CDR3 nucleotides read TGTGCCAGCACGGGGGCGACGGACTACACCTTC. This translates into CASTGATDYTF.

The chain uses TRBV7-9 and TRBJ2-7, with TRBD2 as a possible D gene (5 bases). CDR1 SEHNR and CDR2 FQNEAQ come from the germline V gene (reference sequence). V dropped 0 bases and J dropped 2 bases, with 20 bases sitting between them. The CDR3 has 18 residues. Here the CDR3 DNA reads TGTGCCAGCAGCTTAGCCCGGGGTAGCAGTTTGGGTCCCTACGAGCAGTACTTC. Translated: CASSLARGSSLGPYEQYF.